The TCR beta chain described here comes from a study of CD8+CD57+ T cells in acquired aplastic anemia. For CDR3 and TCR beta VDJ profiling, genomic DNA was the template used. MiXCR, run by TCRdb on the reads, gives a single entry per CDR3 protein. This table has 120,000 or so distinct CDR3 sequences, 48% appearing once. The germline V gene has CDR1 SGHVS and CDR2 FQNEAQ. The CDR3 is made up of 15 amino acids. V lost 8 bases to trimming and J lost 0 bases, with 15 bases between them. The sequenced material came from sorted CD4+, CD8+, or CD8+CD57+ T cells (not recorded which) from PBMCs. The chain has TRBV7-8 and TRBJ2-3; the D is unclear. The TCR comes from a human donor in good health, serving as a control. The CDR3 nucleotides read TGTGCCAGCCTTCCCCGCGAGGAGAGCACAGATACGCAGTATTTT. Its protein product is CASLPREESTDTQYF.